A single T cell receptor beta chain is shown here with its context. The read terminates 3 residues ahead of where the CDR3 ends, so the germline J gene completes it. These data belong to a study of T cells in women clearing cervical HPV infection. Assay: immunoSEQ multiplex PCR; the TCRdb copy retains only in-frame clones and omits some. The repertoire table contains about 16,000 clones. This CDR3 has 13 residues. From germline, CDR1 is DFQATT and CDR2 SNEGSKA (reference sequence). The clonotype comes from a woman between 18 and 70 years old with a cervical HPV16 infection that either progressed to CIN3+ or cleared (not recorded which). The chain recombines TRBV20-1 with TRBJ1-2; TRBD1 matches 8 bases. The sample taken for sequencing was blood buffy coat. The sequenced part of the CDR3 DNA is TGCAGTGCTAGAGTCCAGGGGGCTGGAGGC. This sequence encodes CSARVQGAGG. The CDR3 in its entirety is CSARVQGAGGYTF.